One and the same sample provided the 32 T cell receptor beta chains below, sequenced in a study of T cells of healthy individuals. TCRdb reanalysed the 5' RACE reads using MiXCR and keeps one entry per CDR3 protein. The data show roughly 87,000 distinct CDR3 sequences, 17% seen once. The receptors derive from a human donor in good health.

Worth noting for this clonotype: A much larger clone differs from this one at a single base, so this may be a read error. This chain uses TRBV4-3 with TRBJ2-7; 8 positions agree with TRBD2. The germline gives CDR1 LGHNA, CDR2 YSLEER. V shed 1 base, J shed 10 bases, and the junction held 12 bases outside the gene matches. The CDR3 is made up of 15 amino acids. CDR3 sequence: CASSQALAGILDQYF. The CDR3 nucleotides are TGCGCCAGCAGCCAAGCGTTAGCGGGGATTCTCGATCAGTACTTC.

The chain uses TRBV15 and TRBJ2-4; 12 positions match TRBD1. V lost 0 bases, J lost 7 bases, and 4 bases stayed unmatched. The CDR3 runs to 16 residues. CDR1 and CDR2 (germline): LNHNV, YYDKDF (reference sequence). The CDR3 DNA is TGTGCCACCAGCAGAGATCCCGGGACAGGGGGCAACATTCAGTACTTC. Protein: CATSRDPGTGGNIQYF.

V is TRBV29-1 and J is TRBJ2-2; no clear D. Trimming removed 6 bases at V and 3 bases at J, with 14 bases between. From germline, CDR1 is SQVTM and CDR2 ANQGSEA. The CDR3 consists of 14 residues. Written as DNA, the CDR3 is TGCAGCGTCGGAGACCGTCTCGACACCGGGGAGCTGTTTTTT. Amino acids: CSVGDRLDTGELFF.

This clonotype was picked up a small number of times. CDR3 DNA sequence: TGCGCCAGCAGCTCGCCCGACAGGGGGGGTAATGAGCAGTTCTTC. It is translated as CASSSPDRGGNEQFF. The chain has TRBV5-1 and TRBJ2-1; 9 bases map to TRBD1. V lost 3 bases, J lost 7 bases, and 8 bases stayed unmatched. CDR3 size: 15 residues. Germline V gene lookup returns CDR1 SGHRS and CDR2 YFSETQ.

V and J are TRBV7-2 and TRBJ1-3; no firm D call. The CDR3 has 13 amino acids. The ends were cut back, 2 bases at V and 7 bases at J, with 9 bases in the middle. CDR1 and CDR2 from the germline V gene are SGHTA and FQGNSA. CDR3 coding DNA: TGTGCCAGCAGCTTAAATATGGCCAACACCATATATTTT. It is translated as CASSLNMANTIYF.

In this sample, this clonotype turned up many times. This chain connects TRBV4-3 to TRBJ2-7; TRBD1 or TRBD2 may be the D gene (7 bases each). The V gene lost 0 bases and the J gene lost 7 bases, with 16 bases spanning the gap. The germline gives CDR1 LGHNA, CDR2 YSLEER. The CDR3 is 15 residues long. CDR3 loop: CASSQERGRGGEQYF. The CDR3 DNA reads TGCGCCAGCAGCCAAGAACGGGGCAGGGGGGGAGAGCAGTACTTC.

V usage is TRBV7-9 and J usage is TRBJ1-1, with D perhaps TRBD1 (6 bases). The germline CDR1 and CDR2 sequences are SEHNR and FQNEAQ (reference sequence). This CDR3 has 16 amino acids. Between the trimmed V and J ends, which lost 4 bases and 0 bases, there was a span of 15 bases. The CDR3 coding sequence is TGTGCCAGCAGCTCCCAAATGGGGGGGCTGAACACTGAAGCTTTCTTT. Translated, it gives CASSSQMGGLNTEAFF.

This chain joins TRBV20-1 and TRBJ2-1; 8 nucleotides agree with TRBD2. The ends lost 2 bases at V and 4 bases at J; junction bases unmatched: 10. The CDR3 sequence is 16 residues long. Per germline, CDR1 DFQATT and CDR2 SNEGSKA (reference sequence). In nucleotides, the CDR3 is TGCAGTGCTAGACCCCATAGCGGGATCAGGTACAATGAGCAGTTCTTC. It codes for CSARPHSGIRYNEQFF.

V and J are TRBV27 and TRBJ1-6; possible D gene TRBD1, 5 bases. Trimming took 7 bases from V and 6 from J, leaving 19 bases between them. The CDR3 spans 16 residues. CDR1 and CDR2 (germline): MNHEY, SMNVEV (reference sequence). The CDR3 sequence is CASTPWGRERNSPLHF. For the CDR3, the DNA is TGTGCCAGCACTCCCTGGGGCAGAGAGCGTAATTCACCCCTCCACTTT.

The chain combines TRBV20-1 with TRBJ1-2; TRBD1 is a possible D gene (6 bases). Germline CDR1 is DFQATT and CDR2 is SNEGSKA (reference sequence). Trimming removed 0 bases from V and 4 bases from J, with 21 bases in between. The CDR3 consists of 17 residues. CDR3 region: CSARDQEEGVWIYGYTF. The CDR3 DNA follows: TGCAGTGCTAGAGATCAGGAGGAGGGGGTCTGGATCTATGGCTACACCTTC.

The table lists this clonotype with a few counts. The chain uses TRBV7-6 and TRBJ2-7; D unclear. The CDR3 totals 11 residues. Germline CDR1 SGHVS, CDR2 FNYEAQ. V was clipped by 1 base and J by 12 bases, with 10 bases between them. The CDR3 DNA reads TGTGCCAGCAGCTTAGAGGAGCAATGGTACTTC. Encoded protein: CASSLEEQWYF.

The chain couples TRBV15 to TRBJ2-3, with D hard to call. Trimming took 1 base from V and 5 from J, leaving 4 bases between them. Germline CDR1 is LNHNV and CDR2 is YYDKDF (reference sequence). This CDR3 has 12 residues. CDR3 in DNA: TGTGCCACCAGCAGAGTGGGAGATACGCAGTATTTT. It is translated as CATSRVGDTQYF.

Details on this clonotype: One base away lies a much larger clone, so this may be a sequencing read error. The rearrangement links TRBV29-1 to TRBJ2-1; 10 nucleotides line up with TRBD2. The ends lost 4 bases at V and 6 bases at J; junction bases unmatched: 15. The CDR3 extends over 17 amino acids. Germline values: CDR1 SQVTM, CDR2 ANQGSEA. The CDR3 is CSVAVGSSSGRGNEQFF. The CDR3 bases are TGCAGCGTTGCGGTTGGATCCTCTAGCGGGAGAGGCAATGAGCAGTTCTTC.

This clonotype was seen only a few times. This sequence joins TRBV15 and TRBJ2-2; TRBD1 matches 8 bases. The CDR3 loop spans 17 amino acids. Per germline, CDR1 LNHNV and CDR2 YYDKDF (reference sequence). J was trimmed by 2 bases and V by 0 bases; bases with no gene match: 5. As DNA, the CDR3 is TGTGCCACCAGCAGAGAACGGACAGGGACTAACACCGGGGAGCTGTTTTTT. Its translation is CATSRERTGTNTGELFF.

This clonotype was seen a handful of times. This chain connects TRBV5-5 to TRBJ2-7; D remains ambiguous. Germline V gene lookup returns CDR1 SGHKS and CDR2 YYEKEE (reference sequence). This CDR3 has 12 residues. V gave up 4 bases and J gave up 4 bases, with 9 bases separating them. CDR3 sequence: CASSRSDYEQYF. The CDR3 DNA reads TGTGCCAGCAGCCGGTCGGATTACGAGCAGTACTTC.

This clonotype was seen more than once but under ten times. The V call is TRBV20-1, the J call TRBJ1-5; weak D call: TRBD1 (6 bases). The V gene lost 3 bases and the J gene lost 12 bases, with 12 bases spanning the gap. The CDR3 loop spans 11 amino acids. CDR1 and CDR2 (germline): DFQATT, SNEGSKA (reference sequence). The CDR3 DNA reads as TGCAGTGCTAGCCCAGGGACAAGCCAGCATTTT. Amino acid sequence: CSASPGTSQHF.

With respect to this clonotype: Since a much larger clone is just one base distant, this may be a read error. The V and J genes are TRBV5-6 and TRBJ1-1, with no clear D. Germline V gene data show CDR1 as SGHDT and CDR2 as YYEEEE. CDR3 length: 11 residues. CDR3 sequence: CTSSFHTEAFF. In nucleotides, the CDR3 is TGTACCAGCAGCTTCCACACTGAAGCTTTCTTT.

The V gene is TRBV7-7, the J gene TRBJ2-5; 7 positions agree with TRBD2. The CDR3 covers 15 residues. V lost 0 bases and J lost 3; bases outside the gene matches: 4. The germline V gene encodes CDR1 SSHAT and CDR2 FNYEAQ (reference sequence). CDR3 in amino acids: CASSLARGTKETQYF. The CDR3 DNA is TGTGCCAGCAGCTTAGCTCGGGGGACTAAAGAGACCCAGTACTTC.

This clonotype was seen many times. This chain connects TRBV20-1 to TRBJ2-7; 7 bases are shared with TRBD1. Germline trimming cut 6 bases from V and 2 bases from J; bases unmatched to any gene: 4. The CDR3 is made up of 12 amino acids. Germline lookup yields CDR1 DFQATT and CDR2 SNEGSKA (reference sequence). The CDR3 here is CSAPGQTYEQYF. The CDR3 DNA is TGCAGTGCACCGGGACAGACCTACGAGCAGTACTTC.

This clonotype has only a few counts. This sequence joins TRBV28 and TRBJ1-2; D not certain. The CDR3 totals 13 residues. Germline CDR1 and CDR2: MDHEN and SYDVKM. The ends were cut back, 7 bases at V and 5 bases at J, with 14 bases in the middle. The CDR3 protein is CASTLPEHYGYTF. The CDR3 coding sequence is TGTGCCAGCACCCTACCCGAGCATTATGGCTACACCTTC.

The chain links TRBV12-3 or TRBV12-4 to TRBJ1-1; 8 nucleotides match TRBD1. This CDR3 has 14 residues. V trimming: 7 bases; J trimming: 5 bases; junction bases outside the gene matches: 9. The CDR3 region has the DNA TGTGCCAGCACCGAACAGGGGGTTGGGACTGAAGCTTTCTTT. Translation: CASTEQGVGTEAFF.

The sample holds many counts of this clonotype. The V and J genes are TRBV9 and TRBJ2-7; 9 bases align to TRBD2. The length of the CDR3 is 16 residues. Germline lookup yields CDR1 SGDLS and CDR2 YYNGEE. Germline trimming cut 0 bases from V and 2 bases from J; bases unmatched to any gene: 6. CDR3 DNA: TGTGCCAGCAGCGTAGGTTGGACTAGCGACCCCTACGAGCAGTACTTC. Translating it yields CASSVGWTSDPYEQYF.

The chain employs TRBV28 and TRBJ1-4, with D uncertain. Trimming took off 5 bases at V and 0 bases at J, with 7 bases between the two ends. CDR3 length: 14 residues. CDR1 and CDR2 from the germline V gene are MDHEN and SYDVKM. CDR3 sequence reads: CASSGGTTNEKLFF. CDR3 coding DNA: TGTGCCAGCAGTGGCGGGACAACTAATGAAAAACTGTTTTTT.

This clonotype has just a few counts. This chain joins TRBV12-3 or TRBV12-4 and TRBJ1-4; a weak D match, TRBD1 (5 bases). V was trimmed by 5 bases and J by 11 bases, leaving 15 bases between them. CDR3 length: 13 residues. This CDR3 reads CASSRTGPEKLFF. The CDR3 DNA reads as TGTGCCAGCAGTCGGACGGGGCCGGAGAAACTGTTTTTT.

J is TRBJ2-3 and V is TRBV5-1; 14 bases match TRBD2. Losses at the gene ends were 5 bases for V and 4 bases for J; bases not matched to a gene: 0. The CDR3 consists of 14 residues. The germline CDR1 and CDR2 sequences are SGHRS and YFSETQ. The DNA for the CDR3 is TGCGCCAGCAGGACTAGCGGGGGGGCAGATACGCAGTATTTT. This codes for CASRTSGGADTQYF.

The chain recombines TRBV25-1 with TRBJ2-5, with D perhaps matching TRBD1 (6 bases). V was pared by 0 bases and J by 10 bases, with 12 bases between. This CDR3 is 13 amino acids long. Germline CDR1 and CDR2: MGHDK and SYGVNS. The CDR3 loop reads CASSEYGDTIQYF. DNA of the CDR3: TGTGCCAGCAGTGAATATGGGGACACAATCCAGTACTTC.

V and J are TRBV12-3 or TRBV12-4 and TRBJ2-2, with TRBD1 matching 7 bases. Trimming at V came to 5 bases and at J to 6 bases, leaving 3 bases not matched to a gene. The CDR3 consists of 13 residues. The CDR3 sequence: CASSRTGAGELFF. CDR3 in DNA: TGTGCCAGCAGTCGCACAGGGGCCGGGGAGCTGTTTTTT.

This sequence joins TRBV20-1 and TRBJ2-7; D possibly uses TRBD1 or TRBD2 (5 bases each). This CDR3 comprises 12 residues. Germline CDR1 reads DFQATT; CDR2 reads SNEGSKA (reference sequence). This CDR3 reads CSPRDRAYEQYF. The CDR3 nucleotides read TGCAGCCCCCGGGACCGAGCCTACGAGCAGTACTTC.

CDR3 in amino acids: CASSSDRAFEETQYF. As DNA, the CDR3 is TGTGCCAGCAGCTCGGACAGGGCATTCGAAGAGACCCAGTACTTC. The gene calls are TRBV5-6 and TRBJ2-5, with TRBD1 matching over 8 bases. There are 15 residues in the CDR3. The ends lost 3 bases at V and 3 bases at J; junction bases unmatched: 7. In germline, CDR1 is SGHDT, CDR2 YYEEEE. Complete variable domain (other parts from reference TRBV5-6 and TRBJ2-5): DAGVTQSPTHLIKTRGQQVTLRCSPKSGHDTVSWYQQALGQGPQFIFQYYEEEERQRGNFPDRFSGHQFPNYSSELNVNALLLGDSALYLCASSSDRAFEETQYFGPGTRLLVL.

The CDR3 spells CASSLGGSYTEAFF. DNA for the CDR3: TGTGCCAGCAGCTTGGGAGGGTCGTACACTGAAGCTTTCTTT. V is TRBV7-2 and J is TRBJ1-1; D unclear. The germline V and J ends were trimmed by 3 bases and 3 bases, with 11 bases remaining between them. The length of the CDR3 is 14 residues. CDR1 is SGHTA, CDR2 FQGNSA, per germline. Full variable domain (remainder filled in from reference TRBV7-2 and TRBJ1-1): GAGVSQSPSNKVTEKGKDVELRCDPISGHTALYWYRQSLGQGLEFLIYFQGNSAPDKSGLPSDRFSAERTGGSVSTLTIQRTQQEDSAVYLCASSLGGSYTEAFFGQGTRLTVV.

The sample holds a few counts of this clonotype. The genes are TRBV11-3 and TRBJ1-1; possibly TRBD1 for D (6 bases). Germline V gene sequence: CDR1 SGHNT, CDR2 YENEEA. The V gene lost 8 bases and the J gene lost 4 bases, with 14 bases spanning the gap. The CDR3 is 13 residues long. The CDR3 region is CASAGGGGTEAFF. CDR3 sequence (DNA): TGTGCCAGCGCCGGAGGGGGGGGCACTGAAGCTTTCTTT.

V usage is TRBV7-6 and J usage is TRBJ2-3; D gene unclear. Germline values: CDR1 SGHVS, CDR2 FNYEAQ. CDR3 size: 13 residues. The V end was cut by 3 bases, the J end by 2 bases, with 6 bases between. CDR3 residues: CASSLAYTDTQYF. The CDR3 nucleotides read TGTGCCAGCAGCTTGGCCTACACAGATACGCAGTATTTT.